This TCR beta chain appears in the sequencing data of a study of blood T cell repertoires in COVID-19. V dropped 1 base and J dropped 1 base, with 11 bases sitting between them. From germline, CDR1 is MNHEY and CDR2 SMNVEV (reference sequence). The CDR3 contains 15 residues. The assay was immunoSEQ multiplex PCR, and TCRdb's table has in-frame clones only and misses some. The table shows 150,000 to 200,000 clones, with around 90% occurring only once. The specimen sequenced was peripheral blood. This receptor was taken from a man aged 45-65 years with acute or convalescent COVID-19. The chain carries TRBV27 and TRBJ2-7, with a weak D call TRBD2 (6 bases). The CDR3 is CASSLYGRRSYEQYF. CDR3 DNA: TGTGCCAGCAGTTTATACGGGAGACGGTCCTACGAGCAGTACTTC.